The 22 T cell receptor beta chains given below trace back to one sample, sequenced in a study of OX40 agonist ivuxolimab in advanced cancers. The library was made by the immunoSEQ multiplex PCR assay. Imported from immuneACCESS, the table was reduced by TCRdb to in-frame sequences with V and J called. These copies leave out some clones; in studies compared against another copy, an unresolved V gene accounts for under half, and the cause of the remainder is not known. The table for this sample lists 72,000 or so clones; 81% of them were counted only once. The top ten clones comprise 5% of the sample. The material was CD4+ or CD8+ T cells sorted from blood, obtained in a trial of the OX40 agonist ivuxolimab. These receptors all stem from an adult with an advanced solid tumor such as melanoma, head and neck, liver or kidney cancer.

The chain recombines TRBV5-1 with TRBJ1-6; D is uncertain. Germline CDR1 and CDR2: SGHRS and YFSETQ. V gave up 6 bases and J gave up 0 bases, with 10 bases separating them. The CDR3 covers 15 residues. CDR3 loop: CASNEGSSYNSPLHF. As DNA, the CDR3 is TGCGCCAGCAATGAAGGTAGCTCCTATAATTCACCCCTCCACTTT.

This chain links TRBV10-3 with TRBJ2-6, with TRBD2 matching over 10 bases. The J segment lost 0 bases and the V segment lost 6 bases, leaving 5 bases of the junction unmatched. This CDR3 is built from 17 residues. CDR1 and CDR2 from the germline V gene are ENHRY and SYGVKD. The DNA of the CDR3 is TGTGCCATCAGCCCGAGCGGGGGGGGCTCTGGGGCCAACGTCCTGACTTTC. Its protein is CAISPSGGGSGANVLTF.

This chain joins TRBV5-5 and TRBJ1-5; D is ambiguous. CDR3 length equals 14 residues. V lost 0 bases and J 9 bases, leaving 13 bases between the germline ends. Germline V CDR1 and CDR2: SGHKS, YYEKEE (reference sequence). The CDR3 sequence: CASSLGQDLRPQHF. The CDR3 DNA is TGTGCCAGCAGCTTGGGGCAGGACCTGAGGCCCCAGCATTTT.

The V and J genes are TRBV18 and TRBJ1-4, with D unclear. Germline assignment: CDR1 KGHSH and CDR2 LQKENI. This CDR3 comprises 16 residues. Deletions cut 1 base from V and 5 bases from J, with 14 bases between. CDR3 nucleotide sequence: TGTGCCAGCTCACCACAGCTTAGGACGTTCAATGAAAAACTGTTTTTT. Translated: CASSPQLRTFNEKLFF.

The V and J genes are TRBV7-9 and TRBJ1-2; the D gene is possibly TRBD1 (6 bases). The V end was cut by 7 bases, the J end by 2 bases, with 11 bases between. The germline V gene encodes CDR1 SEHNR and CDR2 FQNEAQ (reference sequence). CDR3 length: 13 residues. The CDR3 region has the DNA TGTGCCAGCACCCCAGGACAGAACTATGGCTACACCTTC. This sequence encodes CASTPGQNYGYTF.

In its sample, this clone was seen a few times. This rearrangement joins TRBV6-1 to TRBJ1-3, with 7 bases that match TRBD1. CDR3 length: 14 amino acids. V lost 1 base, J lost 4 bases, and 1 base stayed unmatched. Looked up from germline, CDR1 is MNHNS and CDR2 is SASEGT. CDR3 region: CASSEVDRGNTIYF. The DNA for the CDR3 is TGTGCCAGCAGTGAAGTGGACAGGGGAAACACCATATATTTT.

By share, this clone ranks as medium-sized. The rearrangement uses TRBV7-9 and TRBJ1-1, with D possibly matching TRBD1 (6 bases). Germline V CDR1 and CDR2: SEHNR, FQNEAQ (reference sequence). V lost 5 bases and J 0 bases, leaving 10 bases between the germline ends. CDR3 length equals 14 residues. This CDR3 is CASSPDSLNTEAFF. In DNA form, the CDR3 reads TGTGCCAGCAGCCCGGACAGCTTGAACACTGAAGCTTTCTTT.

The chain is built from TRBV28 and TRBJ2-3; D is perhaps TRBD2 (5 bases). The germline V gene has CDR1 MDHEN and CDR2 SYDVKM. The CDR3 is 14 residues long. V lost 6 bases and J 2 bases, leaving 12 bases between the germline ends. As DNA, the CDR3 is TGTGCCAGCAGGCGCGGGCCTTACACAGATACGCAGTATTTT. It yields the protein CASRRGPYTDTQYF.

V gene TRBV5-1 combines with J gene TRBJ1-6, with no clear D. V was clipped by 4 bases and J by 9 bases, with 20 bases between them. The germline V gene has CDR1 SGHRS and CDR2 YFSETQ. The CDR3 is made up of 16 amino acids. In DNA form, the CDR3 reads TGCGCCAGCAGCCCGTCGGCAACCATGGATGGTTCACCCCTCCACTTT. Its protein is CASSPSATMDGSPLHF.

This clone was picked up one time. This chain connects TRBV13 to TRBJ1-1; the D gene is possibly TRBD1 (6 bases). V was cut by 8 bases and J by 0 bases, with 16 bases left in between. CDR3 length: 15 amino acids. CDR1 is PRHDT and CDR2 is FYEKMQ in the germline V gene (reference sequence). The CDR3 DNA sequence: TGTGCCAGCTTCGACGGGGGGGCCATGAACACTGAAGCTTTCTTT. It is translated as CASFDGGAMNTEAFF.

The genes are TRBV7-2 and TRBJ1-2; no clear D. Germline CDR1 reads SGHTA; CDR2 reads FQGNSA. V was trimmed by 1 base and J by 2 bases, leaving 8 bases between them. The CDR3 spans 14 residues. The CDR3 nucleotides are TGTGCCAGCAGCTTAGGTTACACCAACTATGGCTACACCTTC. Its translation: CASSLGYTNYGYTF.

The chain has TRBV18 and TRBJ2-1, with D unresolved. This CDR3 comprises 12 residues. Germline V gene lookup returns CDR1 KGHSH and CDR2 LQKENI. Trimming cost V 3 bases and J 6 bases, with 6 bases left between them. The CDR3 region has the DNA TGTGCCAGCTCACCTAGAGTCAATGAGCAGTTCTTC. Protein: CASSPRVNEQFF.

This clone was recorded only once. The chain combines TRBV9 with TRBJ1-3; the D gene is possibly TRBD1 (5 bases). The germline gives CDR1 SGDLS, CDR2 YYNGEE. The CDR3 covers 15 residues. The V and J ends lost 5 bases and 0 bases respectively, with 12 bases between them. In DNA, the CDR3 is TGTGCCAGCAGTTACCGGGACCACTCTGGAAACACCATATATTTT. It translates to CASSYRDHSGNTIYF.

In its sample, this clone was seen many times. V is TRBV2 and J is TRBJ2-1; 7 nucleotides match TRBD1. Trimming removed 5 bases from V and 9 bases from J; junction bases left unmatched: 7. CDR1 and CDR2 from the germline V gene are SNHLY and FYNNEI. This CDR3 is 13 amino acids long. The CDR3 nucleotides read TGTGCCAGCAGTCCGACAGGGAATCCTGAGCAGTTCTTC. Protein: CASSPTGNPEQFF.

This clone occurred a few times. The CDR3 region is CASSPDRDIQYF. The CDR3 region has the DNA TGTGCCAGCAGTCCCGACAGGGACATTCAGTACTTC. This chain joins TRBV6-6 and TRBJ2-4, with 7 bases aligning to TRBD1. Germline CDR1 and CDR2: MNHNY and SVGAGI (reference sequence). V shed 5 bases, J shed 8 bases, and the junction held 3 bases outside the gene matches. The CDR3 spans 12 residues.

The chain combines TRBV9 with TRBJ2-2; the D is unclear. V was clipped by 0 bases and J by 4 bases, with 7 bases between them. CDR3 size: 14 residues. CDR1 and CDR2 (germline): SGDLS, YYNGEE. DNA of the CDR3: TGTGCCAGCAGCGTAGACGGGCCCACCGGGGAGCTGTTTTTT. As protein: CASSVDGPTGELFF.

The genes are TRBV11-2 and TRBJ1-1, with D uncertain. CDR3 length equals 16 residues. V lost 2 bases and J 0 bases, leaving 13 bases between the germline ends. Per germline, CDR1 SGHAT and CDR2 FQNNGV. CDR3 DNA: TGTGCCAGCAGCTTAAATCCTGGCAGATTGAACACTGAAGCTTTCTTT. It yields the protein CASSLNPGRLNTEAFF.

The rearrangement joins TRBV21-1 to TRBJ2-7. TRBV21-1 corresponds to a pseudogene. The CDR3 extends over 12 amino acids. CDR3 bases: TGTGCCAGCAGCAAAGACGGACACGAGCAGTACTTC. Translation gives CASSKDGHEQYF.

J is TRBJ2-1 and V is TRBV30; TRBD2 agrees at 13 bases. Germline CDR1 reads GTSNPN; CDR2 reads SVGIG (reference sequence). CDR3 size: 15 residues. V was clipped by 4 bases and J by 5 bases; unmatched bases: 5. The CDR3 here is CAWTGLAGENNEQFF. CDR3 nucleotides: TGTGCCTGGACAGGACTAGCGGGAGAAAACAATGAGCAGTTCTTC.

This chain uses TRBV5-1 with TRBJ2-7; TRBD1 agrees at 7 bases. The V gene end was trimmed by 4 bases and the J gene end by 7 bases; junction bases not matched to a gene: 5. The CDR3 runs to 12 residues. Germline-derived CDR1 and CDR2 are SGHRS and YFSETQ. CDR3 residues: CASSEPGGEQYF. The CDR3 nucleotides are TGCGCCAGCAGCGAACCAGGGGGTGAGCAGTACTTC.

DNA for the CDR3: TGCAGCGTTGAGGTTAGAGGGACTGAAGCTTTCTTT. Amino acids: CSVEVRGTEAFF. This rearrangement joins TRBV29-1 to TRBJ1-1; D call uncertain. Germline V gives CDR1 SQVTM, CDR2 ANQGSEA. V was shortened by 3 bases and J by 5 bases, with 10 bases between the two germline ends. The CDR3 is made up of 12 amino acids.

The rearrangement joins TRBV15 to TRBJ1-5, with a weak D call TRBD1 (6 bases). The germline V gene has CDR1 LNHNV and CDR2 YYDKDF (reference sequence). The CDR3 is made up of 18 amino acids. Trimming took off 2 bases at V and 5 bases at J, with 22 bases between the two ends. Here the CDR3 reads CATSRKTQTGSSHQPQHF. CDR3 DNA sequence: TGTGCCACCAGCAGAAAGACCCAAACAGGGAGTAGTCATCAGCCCCAGCATTTT.